This entry lists 3 T cell receptor beta chains sequenced from one sample in a study of blood T cell repertoires in COVID-19 (dated by TCRdb to 2020 to 2021). The protocol used for the library was the immunoSEQ multiplex PCR assay. As stored in TCRdb, this immuneACCESS dataset retains in-frame rearrangements with V and J assigned. A fraction of the clones does not appear; measured against another copy, unresolved V genes explain less than half of the discrepancy, and the remainder lacks a known reason. Present in this sample are roughly 330,000 clones, about 90% of which were seen just once. Roughly 5% of the sample is held by the ten biggest clonotypes. Sample: PBMCs or T cells enriched from blood (not recorded which). The receptor set was obtained from a woman aged 25 to 39 who had recovered from COVID-19.

In its sample, this clone was seen a few times. The chain employs TRBV4-3 and TRBJ1-2, with D perhaps matching TRBD1 (5 bases). Trimming removed 4 bases from V and 8 bases from J, with 14 bases in between. The CDR3 extends over 13 amino acids. Germline V lookup: CDR1 LGHNA, CDR2 YSLEER. CDR3 loop: CASSRWGGEGYTF. Written as DNA, the CDR3 is TGCGCCAGCAGCCGGTGGGGCGGGGAGGGCTACACCTTC.

The J gene is TRBJ1-4, the V gene TRBV18, with D possibly TRBD1 on 6 matching bases. The CDR3 spans 15 residues. The germline gives CDR1 KGHSH, CDR2 LQKENI. Deletions cut 6 bases from V and 3 bases from J, with 14 bases between. The CDR3 spells CASSTGPGANEKLFF. CDR3 nucleotides: TGTGCCAGCTCCACCGGGCCAGGGGCTAATGAAAAACTGTTTTTT.

V and J are TRBV7-9 and TRBJ2-7; possibly TRBD2 for D (6 bases). The germline V gene encodes CDR1 SEHNR and CDR2 FQNEAQ (reference sequence). This CDR3 comprises 14 residues. Trimming stripped 1 base from V and 5 bases from J, with 12 bases between. This chain's CDR3 is CASSLGGVRNEQYF. The DNA of the CDR3 is TGTGCCAGCAGCTTAGGCGGGGTTAGGAACGAGCAGTACTTC.